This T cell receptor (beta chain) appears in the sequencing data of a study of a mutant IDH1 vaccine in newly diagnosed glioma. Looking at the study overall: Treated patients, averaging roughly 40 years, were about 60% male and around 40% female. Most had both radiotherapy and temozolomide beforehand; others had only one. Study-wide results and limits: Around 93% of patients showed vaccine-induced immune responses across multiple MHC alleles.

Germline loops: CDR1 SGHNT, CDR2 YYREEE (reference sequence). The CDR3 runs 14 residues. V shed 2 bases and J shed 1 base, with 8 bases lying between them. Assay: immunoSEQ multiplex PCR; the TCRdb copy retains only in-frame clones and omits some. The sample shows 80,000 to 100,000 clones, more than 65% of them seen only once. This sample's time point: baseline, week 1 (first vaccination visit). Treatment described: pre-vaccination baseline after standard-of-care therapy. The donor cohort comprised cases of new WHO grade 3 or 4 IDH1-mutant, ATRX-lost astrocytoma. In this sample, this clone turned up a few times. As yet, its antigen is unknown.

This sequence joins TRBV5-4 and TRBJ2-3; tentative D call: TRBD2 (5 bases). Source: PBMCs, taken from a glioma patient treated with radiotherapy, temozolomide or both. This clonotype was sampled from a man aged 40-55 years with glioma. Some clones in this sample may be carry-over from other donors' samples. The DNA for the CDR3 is TGTGCCAGCAGCTTTAACGGGGGCACAGATACGCAGTATTTT. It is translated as CASSFNGGTDTQYF.